This T cell receptor beta chain was sequenced for a study of CD8 T cells in Susac syndrome. The RNA input was roughly 0.45 to 1 ug, and it was reverse transcribed with random hexamers. Amplification of TCR beta CDR3 used immunoSEQ multiplex PCR across 54 Vbeta and 13 Jbeta. TCRdb reprocessed the immunoSEQ multiplex PCR reads with MiXCR, giving one entry per CDR3 protein. This repertoire shows about 130,000 distinct CDR3 sequences, roughly 76% found once; its top ten account for approximately 0.51%. The CDR3 has 12 residues. Germline-derived CDR1 and CDR2 are GTSNPN and SVGIG (reference sequence). Trimming removed 0 bases at V and 4 bases at J, with 6 bases between.

This chain links TRBV30 with TRBJ1-2; TRBD1 is a possible D gene (6 bases). This TCR came from a human donor with multiple sclerosis. The sequenced sample was CD8+ T cells from PBMCs. The CDR3 loop reads CAWSVQGYGYTF. The CDR3 nucleotides are TGTGCCTGGAGTGTACAGGGCTATGGCTACACCTTC.